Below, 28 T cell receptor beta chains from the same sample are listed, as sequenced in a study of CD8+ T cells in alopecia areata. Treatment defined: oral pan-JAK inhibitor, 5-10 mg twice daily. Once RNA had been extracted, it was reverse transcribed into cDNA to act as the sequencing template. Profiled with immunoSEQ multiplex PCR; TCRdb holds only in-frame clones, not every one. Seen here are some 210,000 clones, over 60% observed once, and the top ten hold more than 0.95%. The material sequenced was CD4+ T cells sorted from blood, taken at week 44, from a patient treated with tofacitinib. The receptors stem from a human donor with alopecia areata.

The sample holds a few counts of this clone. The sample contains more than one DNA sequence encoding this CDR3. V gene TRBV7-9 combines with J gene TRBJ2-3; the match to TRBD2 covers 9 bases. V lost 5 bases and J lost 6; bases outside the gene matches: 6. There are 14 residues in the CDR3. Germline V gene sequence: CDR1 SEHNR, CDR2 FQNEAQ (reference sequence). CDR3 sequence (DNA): TGTGCCAGCAGCCTTAGCGGGGGAACCGATACGCAGTATTTT. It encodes CASSLSGGTDTQYF.

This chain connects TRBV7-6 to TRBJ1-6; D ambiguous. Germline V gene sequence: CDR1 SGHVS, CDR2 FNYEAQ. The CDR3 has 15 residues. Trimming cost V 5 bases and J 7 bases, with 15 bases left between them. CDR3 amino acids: CASSPLQVGNSPLHF. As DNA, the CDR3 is TGTGCCAGCAGCCCACTTCAGGTGGGCAATTCACCCCTCCACTTT.

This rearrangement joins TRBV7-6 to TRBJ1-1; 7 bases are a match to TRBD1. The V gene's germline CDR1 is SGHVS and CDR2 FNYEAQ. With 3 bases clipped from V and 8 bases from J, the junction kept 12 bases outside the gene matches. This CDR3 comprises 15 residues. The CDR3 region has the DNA TGTGCCAGCAGCTTTAGGCCAGGGGGTTCCTTCGAAGCTTTCTTT. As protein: CASSFRPGGSFEAFF. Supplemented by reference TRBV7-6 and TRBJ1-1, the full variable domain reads GAGVSQSPRYKVTKRGQDVALRCDPISGHVSLYWYRQALGQGPEFLTYFNYEAQQDKSGLPNDRFSAERPEGSISTLTIQRTEQRDSAMYRCASSFRPGGSFEAFFGQGTRLTVV.

As DNA, the CDR3 is TGTGCCTGGAGCCTCGGACAGGGTAATTCACCCCTCCACTTT. It yields the protein CAWSLGQGNSPLHF. This chain uses TRBV30 with TRBJ1-6, with 8 bases that match TRBD1. V lost 3 bases, J lost 6 bases, and 4 bases stayed unmatched. CDR1 GTSNPN and CDR2 SVGIG come from the germline V gene (reference sequence). CDR3 length: 14 amino acids.

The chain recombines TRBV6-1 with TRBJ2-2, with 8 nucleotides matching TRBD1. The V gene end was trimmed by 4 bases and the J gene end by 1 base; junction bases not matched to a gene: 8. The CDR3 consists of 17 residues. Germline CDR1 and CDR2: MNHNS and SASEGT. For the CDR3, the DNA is TGTGCCAGCAGTGTAATTCCCGGGACAGGGAACACCGGGGAGCTGTTTTTT. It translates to CASSVIPGTGNTGELFF.

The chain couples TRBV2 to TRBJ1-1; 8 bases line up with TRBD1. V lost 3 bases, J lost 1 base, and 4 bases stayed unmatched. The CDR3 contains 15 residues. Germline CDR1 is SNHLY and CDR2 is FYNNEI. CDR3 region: CASSEQGAANTEAFF. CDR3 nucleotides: TGTGCCAGCAGTGAGCAGGGGGCTGCGAACACTGAAGCTTTCTTT. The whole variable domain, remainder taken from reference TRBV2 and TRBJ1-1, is EPEVTQTPSHQVTQMGQEVILRCVPISNHLYFYWYRQILGQKVEFLVSFYNNEISEKSEIFDDQFSVERPDGSNFTLKIRSTKLEDSAMYFCASSEQGAANTEAFFGQGTRLTVV.

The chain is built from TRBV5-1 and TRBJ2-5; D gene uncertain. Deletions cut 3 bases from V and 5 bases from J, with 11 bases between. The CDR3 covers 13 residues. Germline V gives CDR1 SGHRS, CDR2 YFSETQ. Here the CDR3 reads CASSSAVSETQYF. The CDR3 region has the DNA TGCGCCAGCAGCTCGGCAGTTTCGGAGACCCAGTACTTC.

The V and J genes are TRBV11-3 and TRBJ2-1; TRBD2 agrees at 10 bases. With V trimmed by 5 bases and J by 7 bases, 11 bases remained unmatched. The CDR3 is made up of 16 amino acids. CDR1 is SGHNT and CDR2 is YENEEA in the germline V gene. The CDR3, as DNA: TGTGCCAGCAGCCAAGGTCCAGCGGGGGGGCATAATGAGCAGTTCTTC. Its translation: CASSQGPAGGHNEQFF.

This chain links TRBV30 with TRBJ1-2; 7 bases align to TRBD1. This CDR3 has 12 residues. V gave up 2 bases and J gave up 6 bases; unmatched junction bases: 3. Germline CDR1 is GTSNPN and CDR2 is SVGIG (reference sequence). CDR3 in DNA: TGTGCCTGGAGTAGGGGGCCTGATGGCTACACCTTC. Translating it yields CAWSRGPDGYTF.

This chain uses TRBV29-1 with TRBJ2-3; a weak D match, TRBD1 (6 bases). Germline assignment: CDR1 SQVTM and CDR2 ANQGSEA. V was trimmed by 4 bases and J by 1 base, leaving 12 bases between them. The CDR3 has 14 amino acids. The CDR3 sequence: CSVVAGARTDTQYF. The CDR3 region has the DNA TGCAGCGTTGTGGCAGGGGCCCGCACAGATACGCAGTATTTT.

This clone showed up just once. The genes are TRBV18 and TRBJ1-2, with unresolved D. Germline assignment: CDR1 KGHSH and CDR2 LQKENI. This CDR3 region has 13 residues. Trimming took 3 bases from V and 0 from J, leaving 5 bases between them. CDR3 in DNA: TGTGCCAGCTCACCCGAAACTAACTATGGCTACACCTTC. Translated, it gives CASSPETNYGYTF.

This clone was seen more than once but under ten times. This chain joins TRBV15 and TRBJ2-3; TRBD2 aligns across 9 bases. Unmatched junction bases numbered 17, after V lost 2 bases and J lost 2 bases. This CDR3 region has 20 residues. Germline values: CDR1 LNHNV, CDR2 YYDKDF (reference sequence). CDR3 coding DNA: TGTGCCACCAGCAGACCTCGGGGCTCGAATAGCGGGGGTATCACAGATACGCAGTATTTT. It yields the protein CATSRPRGSNSGGITDTQYF.

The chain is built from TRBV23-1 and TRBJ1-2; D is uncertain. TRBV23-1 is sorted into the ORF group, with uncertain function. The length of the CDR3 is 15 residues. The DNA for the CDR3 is TGCCCCTATGCCCGAAATGGCGGAGCTAACTATGGCTACACCTTC. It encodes CPYARNGGANYGYTF.

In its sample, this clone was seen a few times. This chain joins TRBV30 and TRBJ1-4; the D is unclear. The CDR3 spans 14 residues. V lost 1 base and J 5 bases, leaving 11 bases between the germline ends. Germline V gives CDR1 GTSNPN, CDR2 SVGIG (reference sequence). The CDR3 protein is CAWSDTDTNEKLFF. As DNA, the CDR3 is TGTGCCTGGAGTGACACCGATACCAATGAAAAACTGTTTTTT.

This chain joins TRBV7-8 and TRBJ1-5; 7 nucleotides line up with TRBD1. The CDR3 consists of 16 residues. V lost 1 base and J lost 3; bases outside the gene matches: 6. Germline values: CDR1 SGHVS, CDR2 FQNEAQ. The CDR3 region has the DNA TGTGCCAGCAGCTTAGAGGGGGCGAGGAACAATCAGCCCCAGCATTTT. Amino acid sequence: CASSLEGARNNQPQHF.

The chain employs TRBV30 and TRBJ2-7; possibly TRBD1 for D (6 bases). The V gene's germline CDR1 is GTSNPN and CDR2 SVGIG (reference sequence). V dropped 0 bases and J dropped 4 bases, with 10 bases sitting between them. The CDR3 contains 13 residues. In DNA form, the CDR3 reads TGTGCCTGGAGTGTCGGACAGTCTTACGAGCAGTACTTC. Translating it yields CAWSVGQSYEQYF.

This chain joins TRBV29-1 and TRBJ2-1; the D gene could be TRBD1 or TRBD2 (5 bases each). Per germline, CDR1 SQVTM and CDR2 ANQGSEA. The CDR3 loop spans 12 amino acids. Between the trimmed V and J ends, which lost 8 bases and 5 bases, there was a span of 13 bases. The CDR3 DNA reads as TGCAGCCGCACGGGGCCTAACAATGAGCAGTTCTTC. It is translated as CSRTGPNNEQFF.

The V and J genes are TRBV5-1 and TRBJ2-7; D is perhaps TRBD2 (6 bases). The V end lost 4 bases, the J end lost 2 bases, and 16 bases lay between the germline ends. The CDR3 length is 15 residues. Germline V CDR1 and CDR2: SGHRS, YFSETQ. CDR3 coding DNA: TGCGCCAGCAGCCCCCCAAGGGACTCTACCTACGAGCAGTACTTC. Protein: CASSPPRDSTYEQYF.

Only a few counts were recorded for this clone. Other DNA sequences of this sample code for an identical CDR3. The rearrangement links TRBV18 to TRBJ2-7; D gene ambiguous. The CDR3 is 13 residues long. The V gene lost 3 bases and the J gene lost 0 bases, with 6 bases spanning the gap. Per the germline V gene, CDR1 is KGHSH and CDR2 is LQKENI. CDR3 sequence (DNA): TGTGCCAGCTCACCTCCTAGCTCCTACGAGCAGTACTTC. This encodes CASSPPSSYEQYF. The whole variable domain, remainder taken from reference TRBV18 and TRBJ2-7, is NAGVMQNPRHLVRRRGQEARLRCSPMKGHSHVYWYRQLPEEGLKFMVYLQKENIIDESGMPKERFSAEFPKEGPSILRIQQVVRGDSAAYFCASSPPSSYEQYFGPGTRLTVT.

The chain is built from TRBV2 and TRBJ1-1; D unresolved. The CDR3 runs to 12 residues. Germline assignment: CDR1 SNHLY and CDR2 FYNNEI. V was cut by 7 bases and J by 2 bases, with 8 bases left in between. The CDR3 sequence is CASIGLNTEAFF. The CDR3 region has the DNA TGTGCCAGCATTGGACTTAACACTGAAGCTTTCTTT.

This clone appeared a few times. DNA for the CDR3: TGTGCCACCAGCAGACTGGAGGGGGCCGGAGTTGAGACCCAGTACTTC. Protein sequence: CATSRLEGAGVETQYF. The V call is TRBV15, the J call TRBJ2-5; D may be TRBD1 (7 bases). Trimming shortened V by 2 bases and J by 5 bases, and 18 bases separated the two germline ends. CDR1 and CDR2 (germline): LNHNV, YYDKDF (reference sequence). There are 16 residues in the CDR3.

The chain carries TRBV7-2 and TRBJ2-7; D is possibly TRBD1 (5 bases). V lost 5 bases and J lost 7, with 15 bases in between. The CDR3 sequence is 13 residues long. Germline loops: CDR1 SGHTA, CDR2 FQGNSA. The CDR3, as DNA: TGTGCCAGCAGCCTCCCCCCCAAGGGGGAGCAGTACTTC. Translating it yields CASSLPPKGEQYF.

The CDR3 spells CSAQTGLIEKLFF. CDR3 coding DNA: TGCAGCGCACAGACAGGGCTCATTGAAAAACTGTTTTTT. This chain connects TRBV29-1 to TRBJ1-4, with 7 bases matching TRBD1. CDR1 is SQVTM, CDR2 ANQGSEA, per germline. This CDR3 spans 13 amino acids. V lost 7 bases, J lost 7 bases, and 9 bases stayed unmatched.

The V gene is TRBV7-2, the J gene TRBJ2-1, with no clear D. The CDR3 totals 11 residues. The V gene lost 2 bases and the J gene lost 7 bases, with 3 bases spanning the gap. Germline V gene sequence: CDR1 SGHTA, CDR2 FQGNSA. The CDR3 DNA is TGTGCCAGCAGCTTAATAAATGAGCAGTTCTTC. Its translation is CASSLINEQFF.

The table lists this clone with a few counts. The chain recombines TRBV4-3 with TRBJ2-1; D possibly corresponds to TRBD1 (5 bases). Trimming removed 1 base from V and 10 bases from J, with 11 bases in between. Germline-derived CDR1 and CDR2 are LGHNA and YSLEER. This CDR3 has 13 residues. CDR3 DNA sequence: TGCGCCAGCAGCCAAGGTCAGGGTGGCGAGCAGTTCTTC. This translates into CASSQGQGGEQFF.

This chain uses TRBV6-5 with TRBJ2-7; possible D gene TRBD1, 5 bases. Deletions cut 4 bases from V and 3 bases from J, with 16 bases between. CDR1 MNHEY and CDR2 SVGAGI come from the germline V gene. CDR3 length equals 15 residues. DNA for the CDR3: TGTGCCAGCAGTTCCAGACAGAACCTAAACTACGAGCAGTACTTC. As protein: CASSSRQNLNYEQYF.

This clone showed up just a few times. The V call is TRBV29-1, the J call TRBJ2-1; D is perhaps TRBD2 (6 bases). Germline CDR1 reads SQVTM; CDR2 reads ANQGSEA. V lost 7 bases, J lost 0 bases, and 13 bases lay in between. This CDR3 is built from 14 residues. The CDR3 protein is CSGEDRRSYNEQFF. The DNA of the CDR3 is TGCAGCGGGGAGGACCGGCGCTCCTACAATGAGCAGTTCTTC.

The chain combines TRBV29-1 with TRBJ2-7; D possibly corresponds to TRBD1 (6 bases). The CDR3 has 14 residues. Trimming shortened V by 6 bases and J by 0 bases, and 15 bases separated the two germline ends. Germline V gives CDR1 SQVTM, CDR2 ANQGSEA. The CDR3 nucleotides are TGCAGCGTGAGGGGGTTAGTGGCCTCCTACGAGCAGTACTTC. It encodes CSVRGLVASYEQYF.